Below, one T cell receptor beta chain is given with its context. CDR3 length: 13 residues. The V end was cut by 7 bases, the J end by 4 bases, with 13 bases between. Germline V gene data show CDR1 as SNHLY and CDR2 as FYNNEI. The sample originates from a study of T cell responses to AZD1222 COVID-19 vaccine. The assay was immunoSEQ multiplex PCR, and TCRdb's table has in-frame clones only and misses some. The data show roughly 200,000 clones, just over 85% seen once. The origin of this receptor is an adult in good health. Sequenced here: peripheral blood, sampled on day 0 of AZD1222 vaccination. This chain joins TRBV2 and TRBJ1-1, with D hard to call. CDR3 nucleotide sequence: TGTGCCAGCAAGAAATCGTTGGGCACTGAAGCTTTCTTT. As protein: CASKKSLGTEAFF.